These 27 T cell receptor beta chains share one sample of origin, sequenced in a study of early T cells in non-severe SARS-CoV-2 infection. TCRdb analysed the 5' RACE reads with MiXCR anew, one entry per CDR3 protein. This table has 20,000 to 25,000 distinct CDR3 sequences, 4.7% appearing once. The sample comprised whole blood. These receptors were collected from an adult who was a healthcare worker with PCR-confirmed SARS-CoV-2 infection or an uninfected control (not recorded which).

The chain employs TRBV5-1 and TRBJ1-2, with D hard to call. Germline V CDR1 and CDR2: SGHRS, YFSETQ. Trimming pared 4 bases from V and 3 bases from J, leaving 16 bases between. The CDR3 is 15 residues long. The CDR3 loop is CASSPDGDPDYGYTF. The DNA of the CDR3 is TGCGCCAGCAGCCCCGACGGGGATCCGGACTATGGCTACACCTTC.

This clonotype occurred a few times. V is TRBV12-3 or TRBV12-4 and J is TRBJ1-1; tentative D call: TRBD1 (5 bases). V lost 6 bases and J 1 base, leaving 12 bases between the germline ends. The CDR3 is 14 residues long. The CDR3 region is CASRAGLENTEAFF. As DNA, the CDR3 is TGTGCCAGCAGGGCGGGGCTGGAGAACACTGAAGCTTTCTTT.

As DNA, the CDR3 is TGTGAAACACGAGGCGCTTATGGCTACACCTTC. Residues: CETRGAYGYTF. The chain is built from TRBV6-5 and TRBJ1-2; no reliable D call. Germline CDR1 MNHEY, CDR2 SVGAGI. The CDR3 extends over 11 amino acids.

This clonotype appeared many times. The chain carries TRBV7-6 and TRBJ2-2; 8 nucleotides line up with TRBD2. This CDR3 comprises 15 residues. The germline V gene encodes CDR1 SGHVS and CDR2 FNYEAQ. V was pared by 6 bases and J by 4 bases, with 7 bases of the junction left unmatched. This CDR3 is CASRLGAGATGELFF. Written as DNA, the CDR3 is TGTGCCAGCAGACTTGGAGCGGGGGCCACCGGGGAGCTGTTTTTT.

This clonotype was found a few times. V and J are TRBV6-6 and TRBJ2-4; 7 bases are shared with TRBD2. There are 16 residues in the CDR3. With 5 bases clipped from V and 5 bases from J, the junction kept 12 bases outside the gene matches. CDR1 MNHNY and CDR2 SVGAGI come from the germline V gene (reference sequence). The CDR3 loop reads CASSHAGEASQNIQYF. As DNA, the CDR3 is TGTGCCAGCAGTCACGCGGGGGAGGCTAGCCAAAACATTCAGTACTTC.

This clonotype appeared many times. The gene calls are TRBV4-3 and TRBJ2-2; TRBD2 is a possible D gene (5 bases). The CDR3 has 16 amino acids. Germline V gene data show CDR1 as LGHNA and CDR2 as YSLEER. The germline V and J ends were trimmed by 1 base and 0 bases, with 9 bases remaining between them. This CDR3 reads CASSQVGRTNTGELFF. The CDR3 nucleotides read TGCGCCAGCAGCCAAGTAGGGAGAACGAACACCGGGGAGCTGTTTTTT.

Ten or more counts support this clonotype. The CDR3 protein is CASSFSQGPGGYTF. The CDR3 DNA is TGTGCCAGCAGTTTTAGTCAGGGGCCTGGTGGCTACACCTTC. The chain couples TRBV2 to TRBJ1-2, with D perhaps matching TRBD1 (6 bases). Germline V gives CDR1 SNHLY, CDR2 FYNNEI. The CDR3 covers 14 residues. The V gene lost 5 bases and the J gene lost 7 bases, with 17 bases spanning the gap.

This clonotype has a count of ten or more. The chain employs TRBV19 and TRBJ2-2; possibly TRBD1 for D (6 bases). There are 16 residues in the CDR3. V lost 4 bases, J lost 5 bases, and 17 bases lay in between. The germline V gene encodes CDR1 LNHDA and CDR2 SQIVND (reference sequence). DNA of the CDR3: TGTGCCAGTAGTACCCTCGGGCAGGGGTGGACCGGGGAGCTGTTTTTT. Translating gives CASSTLGQGWTGELFF.

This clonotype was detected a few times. Here the CDR3 DNA reads TGTGCCAGCAGCTTGGCAGATTGGGAGACCCAGTACTTC. Translation gives CASSLADWETQYF. The V gene is TRBV5-8, the J gene TRBJ2-5; D is ambiguous. The ends were cut back, 0 bases at V and 5 bases at J, with 8 bases in the middle. The CDR3 runs to 13 residues. Germline V gene sequence: CDR1 SGHTS, CDR2 YDEGEE. Based on the CDR3 plus reference TRBV5-8 and TRBJ2-5, the full variable domain is EAGVTQSPTHLIKTRGQQATLRCSPISGHTSVYWYQQALGLGLQFLLWYDEGEERNRGNFPPRFSGRQFPNYSSELNVNALELEDSALYLCASSLADWETQYFGPGTRLLVL.

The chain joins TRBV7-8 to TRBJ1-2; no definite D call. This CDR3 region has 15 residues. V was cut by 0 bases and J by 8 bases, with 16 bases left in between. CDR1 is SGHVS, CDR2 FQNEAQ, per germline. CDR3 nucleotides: TGTGCCAGCAGCTTAGCTAACCAGGCCCTCTCCGGCTACACCTTC. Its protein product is CASSLANQALSGYTF.

CDR3 sequence: CSVAGVDPNQPQHF. The DNA for the CDR3 is TGCAGCGTTGCGGGAGTCGACCCCAATCAGCCCCAGCATTTT. The gene calls are TRBV29-1 and TRBJ1-5; no definite D call. The CDR3 contains 14 residues. The V gene's germline CDR1 is SQVTM and CDR2 ANQGSEA. Deletions cut 4 bases from V and 3 bases from J, with 13 bases between.

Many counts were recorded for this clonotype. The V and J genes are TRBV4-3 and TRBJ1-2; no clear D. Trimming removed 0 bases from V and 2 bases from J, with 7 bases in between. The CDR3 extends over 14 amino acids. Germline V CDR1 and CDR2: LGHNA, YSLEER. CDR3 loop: CASSQETTNYGYTF. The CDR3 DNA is TGCGCCAGCAGCCAAGAGACGACGAACTATGGCTACACCTTC.

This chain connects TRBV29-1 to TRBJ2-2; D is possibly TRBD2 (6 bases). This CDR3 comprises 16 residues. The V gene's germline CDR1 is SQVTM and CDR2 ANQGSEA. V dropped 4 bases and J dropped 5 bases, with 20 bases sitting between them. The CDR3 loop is CSVVARGKLGTGELFF. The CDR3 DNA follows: TGCAGCGTTGTGGCCCGCGGGAAACTGGGGACCGGGGAGCTGTTTTTT.

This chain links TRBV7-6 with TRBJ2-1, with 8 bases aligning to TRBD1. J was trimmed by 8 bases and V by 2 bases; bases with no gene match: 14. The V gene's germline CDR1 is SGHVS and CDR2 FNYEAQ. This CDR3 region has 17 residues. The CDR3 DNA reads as TGTGCCAGCAGCTTAAGATCGACAGGGGCTAGTAGGGATGAGCAGTTCTTC. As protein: CASSLRSTGASRDEQFF.

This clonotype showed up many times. The CDR3 nucleotides read TGCGCCAGCAGCTTGGGTTGGTCTAGGTACCAAGAGACCCAGTACTTC. As protein: CASSLGWSRYQETQYF. The V and J genes are TRBV5-1 and TRBJ2-5; D not certain. V was shortened by 0 bases and J by 0 bases, with 12 bases between the two germline ends. CDR3 length equals 16 residues. Looked up from germline, CDR1 is SGHRS and CDR2 is YFSETQ.

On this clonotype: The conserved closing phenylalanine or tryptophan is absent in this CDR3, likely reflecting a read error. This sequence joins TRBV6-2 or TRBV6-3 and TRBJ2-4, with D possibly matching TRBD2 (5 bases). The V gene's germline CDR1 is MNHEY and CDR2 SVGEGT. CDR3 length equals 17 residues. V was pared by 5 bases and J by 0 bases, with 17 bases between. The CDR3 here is CASSNIRTSLAKNIQYL. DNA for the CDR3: TGTGCCAGCAGTAATATAAGGACTTCCCTAGCCAAAAACATTCAGTACTTA.

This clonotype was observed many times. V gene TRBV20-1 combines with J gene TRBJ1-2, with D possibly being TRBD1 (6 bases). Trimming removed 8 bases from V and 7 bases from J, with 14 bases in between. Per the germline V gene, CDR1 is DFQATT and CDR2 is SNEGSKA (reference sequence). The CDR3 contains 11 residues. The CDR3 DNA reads TGCAGTTCTCCCGGGGGGGCTGGCTACACCTTC. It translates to CSSPGGAGYTF.

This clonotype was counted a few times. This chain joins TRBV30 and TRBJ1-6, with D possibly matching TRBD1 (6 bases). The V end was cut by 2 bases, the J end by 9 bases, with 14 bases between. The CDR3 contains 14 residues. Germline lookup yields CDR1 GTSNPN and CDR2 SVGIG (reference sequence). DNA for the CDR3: TGTGCCTGGAGTACCGGGACATCCTTTTCACCCCTCCACTTT. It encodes CAWSTGTSFSPLHF.

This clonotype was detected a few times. The CDR3 nucleotides are TGCGCCAGCAGCTTTGGTGACAGCCAAGAGACCCAGTACTTC. Encoded protein: CASSFGDSQETQYF. The rearrangement uses TRBV5-1 and TRBJ2-5, with D maybe TRBD1 (5 bases). The CDR3 covers 14 residues. Trimming pared 2 bases from V and 1 base from J, leaving 9 bases between. The germline CDR1 and CDR2 sequences are SGHRS and YFSETQ.

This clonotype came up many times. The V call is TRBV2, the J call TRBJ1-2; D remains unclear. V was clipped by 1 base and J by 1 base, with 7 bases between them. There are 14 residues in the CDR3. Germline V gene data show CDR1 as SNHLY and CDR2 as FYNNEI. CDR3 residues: CASSEVRVNYGYTF. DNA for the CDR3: TGTGCCAGCAGTGAAGTAAGGGTTAACTATGGCTACACCTTC. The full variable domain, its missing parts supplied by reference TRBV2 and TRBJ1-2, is EPEVTQTPSHQVTQMGQEVILRCVPISNHLYFYWYRQILGQKVEFLVSFYNNEISEKSEIFDDQFSVERPDGSNFTLKIRSTKLEDSAMYFCASSEVRVNYGYTFGSGTRLTVV.

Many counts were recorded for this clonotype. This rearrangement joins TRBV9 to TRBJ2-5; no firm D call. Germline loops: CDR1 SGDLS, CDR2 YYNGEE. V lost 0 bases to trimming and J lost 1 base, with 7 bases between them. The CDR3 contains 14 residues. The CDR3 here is CASSVGSFQETQYF. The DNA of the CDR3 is TGTGCCAGCAGCGTAGGGAGCTTCCAAGAGACCCAGTACTTC.

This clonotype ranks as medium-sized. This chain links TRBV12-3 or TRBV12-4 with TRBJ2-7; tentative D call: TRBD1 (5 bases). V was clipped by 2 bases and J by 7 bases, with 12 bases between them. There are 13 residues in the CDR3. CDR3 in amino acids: CASSLSGMGEQYF. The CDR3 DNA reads TGTGCCAGCAGTTTATCAGGGATGGGTGAGCAGTACTTC.

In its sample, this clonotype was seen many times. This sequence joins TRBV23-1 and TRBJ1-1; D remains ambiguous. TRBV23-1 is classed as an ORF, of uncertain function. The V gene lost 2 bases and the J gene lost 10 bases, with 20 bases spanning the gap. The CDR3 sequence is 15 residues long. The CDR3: CASSQIQERVEGAFF. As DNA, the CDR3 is TGCGCCAGCAGTCAAATCCAGGAAAGGGTCGAGGGAGCTTTCTTT.

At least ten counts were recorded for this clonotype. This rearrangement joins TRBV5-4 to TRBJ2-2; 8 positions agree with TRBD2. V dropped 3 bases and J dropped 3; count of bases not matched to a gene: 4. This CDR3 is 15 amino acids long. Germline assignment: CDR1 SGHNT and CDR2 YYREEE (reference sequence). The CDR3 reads CASSSGTRDTGELFF. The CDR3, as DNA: TGTGCCAGCAGCTCCGGGACTAGAGACACCGGGGAGCTGTTTTTT.

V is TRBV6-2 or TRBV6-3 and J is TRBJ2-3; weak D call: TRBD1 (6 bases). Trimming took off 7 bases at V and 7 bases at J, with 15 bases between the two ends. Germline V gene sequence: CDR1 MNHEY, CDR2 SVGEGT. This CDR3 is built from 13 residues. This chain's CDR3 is CASTLTGSNTQYF. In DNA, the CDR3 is TGTGCCAGCACCTTAACAGGGTCGAATACGCAGTATTTT.

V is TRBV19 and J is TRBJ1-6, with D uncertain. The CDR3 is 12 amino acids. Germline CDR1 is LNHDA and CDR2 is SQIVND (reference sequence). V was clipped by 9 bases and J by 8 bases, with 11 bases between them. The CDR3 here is CASRIGDSPLHF. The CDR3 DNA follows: TGTGCCAGCAGAATAGGAGATTCACCCCTCCACTTT.

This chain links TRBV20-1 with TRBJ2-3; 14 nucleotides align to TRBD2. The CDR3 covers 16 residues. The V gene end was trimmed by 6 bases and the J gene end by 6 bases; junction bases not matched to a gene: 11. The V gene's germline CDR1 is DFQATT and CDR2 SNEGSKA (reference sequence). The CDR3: CSANDGTSGGVDTQYF. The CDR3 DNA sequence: TGCAGTGCAAACGACGGGACTAGCGGGGGCGTCGATACGCAGTATTTT.